Following are 5 T cell receptor beta chains from one sample sequenced in a study of T cells and Merkel cell carcinoma outcomes. Sequenced by immunoSEQ multiplex PCR; TCRdb stores in-frame clones only, minus some. The table shows approximately 10,000 clones, with about 95% occurring only once. The sequenced sample was tumor tissue from Merkel cell carcinoma. These receptors were obtained from a human donor with Merkel cell carcinoma.

The genes are TRBV6-5 and TRBJ1-1, with D possibly being TRBD1 (6 bases). Trimming pared 0 bases from V and 0 bases from J, leaving 8 bases between. CDR1 is MNHEY, CDR2 SVGAGI, per germline. CDR3 length: 15 residues. This CDR3 reads CASSYSHRVNTEAFF. As DNA, the CDR3 is TGTGCCAGCAGTTACTCCCACAGGGTGAACACTGAAGCTTTCTTT.

This chain connects TRBV6-1 to TRBJ2-3; 11 positions match TRBD2. Per germline, CDR1 MNHNS and CDR2 SASEGT. The V segment lost 6 bases and the J segment 0 bases; nucleotides outside the gene matches: 2. The length of the CDR3 is 15 residues. Here the CDR3 DNA reads TGTGCCAGCAGGGGACTAGCGGTGAGCACAGATACGCAGTATTTT. Its protein product is CASRGLAVSTDTQYF.

The chain combines TRBV5-1 with TRBJ2-1; possible D gene TRBD1, 5 bases. Trimming left V 0 bases short and J 1 base short, with 11 bases between. Germline CDR1 SGHRS, CDR2 YFSETQ. The CDR3 has 16 residues. Here the CDR3 DNA reads TGCGCCAGCAGCTTGGTAGGGGATTATTCCTACAATGAGCAGTTCTTC. Protein sequence: CASSLVGDYSYNEQFF.

The genes are TRBV30 and TRBJ1-2; D possibly corresponds to TRBD1 (5 bases). Germline lookup yields CDR1 GTSNPN and CDR2 SVGIG (reference sequence). V was cut by 4 bases and J by 5 bases, with 14 bases left in between. This CDR3 comprises 13 residues. The CDR3 sequence: CAWNLGPPYGYTF. Written as DNA, the CDR3 is TGTGCCTGGAATCTGGGACCGCCGTATGGCTACACCTTC.

The rearrangement links TRBV5-1 to TRBJ2-2; 12 bases are a match to TRBD2. Per the germline V gene, CDR1 is SGHRS and CDR2 is YFSETQ. Trimming took 4 bases from V and 4 from J; bases not matched to a gene: 8. The CDR3 is 17 residues long. The CDR3 region is CASSPTTSGSGTGELFF. In DNA, the CDR3 is TGCGCCAGCAGCCCCACGACTAGCGGGAGTGGCACCGGGGAGCTGTTTTTT.